This TCR beta chain was profiled in a study of tumor and adjacent non-tumor tissue in lung cancer. Concerning this clonotype itself: What it binds is unknown. One end of the junction varies from germline; a read error may be responsible.

Broader study findings: Compared with tumor, normal lung showed significantly lower TCR diversity. Tumor TCR diversity, when higher, was linked to shorter survival. Normal lung showed higher cumulative top 100 clone frequency than tumor.

CDR1 and CDR2 (germline): SGHNT, YENEEA. This CDR3 is built from 16 residues. A modified ARM-PCR protocol with three rounds of nested PCR amplified TCRbeta. TCRdb fed the multiplex PCR reads into MiXCR, producing one record per CDR3 protein. The sample holds over 110,000 distinct CDR3 sequences, 60% to 70% seen once. No cell sorting was done before RNA was extracted from the tissue. The V call is TRBV11-3, the J call TRBJ2-1, with TRBD2 matching 8 bases. The receptor was derived from a man in his sixties with small cell lung cancer. The sample consisted of lung tumor tissue. CDR3 sequence (DNA): TGTGCCAGAAGCTTAATGGGTAGCGGGGTAGACAATGAGCAGTTCTTC. This translates into CARSLMGSGVDNEQFF.